Each of the 9 T cell receptor beta chains below was sequenced from the same sample in a study of blood T cell repertoires in COVID-19. Clones were sequenced by immunoSEQ multiplex PCR, and TCRdb holds only the in-frame ones, with some missing. This table holds 450,000 to 500,000 clones, roughly 87% found once. The specimen was PBMCs or T cells enriched from blood (not recorded which). The receptors were sampled from a woman aged 18 to 35 who had recovered from COVID-19.

This sequence joins TRBV7-9 and TRBJ1-2, with 9 nucleotides matching TRBD1. Unmatched junction bases numbered 7, after V lost 3 bases and J lost 8 bases. The CDR3 is 14 residues long. Germline V gene sequence: CDR1 SEHNR, CDR2 FQNEAQ (reference sequence). Here the CDR3 DNA reads TGTGCCAGCAGCTTTGGGACAGGGATCGGCGGCTACACCTTC. Translated: CASSFGTGIGGYTF.

V and J are TRBV28 and TRBJ1-6, with 7 bases lining up with TRBD1. The J segment lost 7 bases and the V segment lost 5 bases, leaving 14 bases of the junction unmatched. Germline V gene sequence: CDR1 MDHEN, CDR2 SYDVKM. CDR3 length: 17 amino acids. Here the CDR3 DNA reads TGTGCCAGCAGTCTGACCACGAGGGACAGATTGAATTCACCCCTCCACTTT. Translating it yields CASSLTTRDRLNSPLHF.

The V call is TRBV4-1, the J call TRBJ1-4, with 11 bases lining up with TRBD1. Losses at the gene ends were 8 bases for V and 4 bases for J; bases not matched to a gene: 6. CDR3 length: 15 amino acids. Germline CDR1 reads MGHRA; CDR2 reads YSYEKL. CDR3 nucleotides: TGCGCCAGCTCCGGGACAGGGGGAGGTAATGAAAAACTGTTTTTT. Its protein is CASSGTGGGNEKLFF.

The rearrangement links TRBV7-8 to TRBJ1-2; 7 nucleotides agree with TRBD1. This CDR3 spans 14 amino acids. Unmatched junction bases numbered 8, after V lost 6 bases and J lost 4 bases. Germline V gene lookup returns CDR1 SGHVS and CDR2 FQNEAQ. CDR3 region: CASRPTGSFYGYTF. As DNA, the CDR3 is TGTGCCAGCAGACCGACAGGGAGCTTCTATGGCTACACCTTC. Full variable domain (outside the CDR3, taken from reference TRBV7-8 and TRBJ1-2): GAGVSQSPRYKVAKRGQDVALRCDPISGHVSLFWYQQALGQGPEFLTYFQNEAQLDKSGLPSDRFFAERPEGSVSTLKIQRTQQEDSAVYLCASRPTGSFYGYTFGSGTRLTVV.

V is TRBV11-2 and J is TRBJ2-1; 9 bases align to TRBD2. V trimming: 6 bases; J trimming: 4 bases; junction bases outside the gene matches: 7. Germline CDR1 is SGHAT and CDR2 is FQNNGV. The CDR3 covers 15 residues. For the CDR3, the DNA is TGTGCCAGCAGTACCCAAGCGGGGGGTTACAATGAGCAGTTCTTC. It translates to CASSTQAGGYNEQFF.

V and J are TRBV6-5 and TRBJ1-3; D possibly corresponds to TRBD1 (6 bases). The CDR3 contains 14 residues. The V end was cut by 5 bases, the J end by 8 bases, with 16 bases between. In germline, CDR1 is MNHEY, CDR2 SVGAGI. The CDR3 DNA reads as TGTGCCAGCAGTCCAGGGATAGGGGGTGACACCATATATTTT. Its protein is CASSPGIGGDTIYF.

The chain joins TRBV5-8 to TRBJ2-3; 7 bases agree with TRBD1. Germline-derived CDR1 and CDR2 are SGHTS and YDEGEE. The V segment lost 6 bases and the J segment 5 bases; nucleotides outside the gene matches: 3. This CDR3 contains 12 residues. The CDR3 loop reads CASKGAVDTQYF. The CDR3 region has the DNA TGTGCCAGCAAGGGGGCGGTAGATACGCAGTATTTT.

The V and J genes are TRBV5-5 and TRBJ1-1; 10 positions agree with TRBD1. V shed 0 bases, J shed 11 bases, and the junction held 7 bases outside the gene matches. The CDR3 has 14 residues. Germline loops: CDR1 SGHKS, CDR2 YYEKEE (reference sequence). The CDR3 sequence: CASSLDSWGQGAFF. Here the CDR3 DNA reads TGTGCCAGCAGCTTGGACAGTTGGGGACAGGGGGCTTTCTTT.

The chain uses TRBV25-1 and TRBJ1-2; D unresolved. Between the trimmed V and J ends, which lost 1 base and 4 bases, there was a span of 10 bases. The CDR3 runs 14 residues. The V gene's germline CDR1 is MGHDK and CDR2 SYGVNS. CDR3 nucleotide sequence: TGTGCCAGCAGTGAATTCGGAGAGTTCTATGGCTACACCTTC. Translating it yields CASSEFGEFYGYTF.